This T cell receptor (beta chain) was identified in a study of blood T cell repertoires in COVID-19. Background on the study: Material from acute and convalescent COVID-19 was sourced from the United States, Italy and Spain.

The germline V gene encodes CDR1 SGHTS and CDR2 YDEGEE. The V segment lost 4 bases and the J segment 2 bases; nucleotides outside the gene matches: 5. The CDR3 totals 15 residues. TCRdb keeps only in-frame clones here, not all; method: immunoSEQ multiplex PCR. The top ten clones hold approximately 2.1% of a sample with some 180,000 clones, 88% of them seen once. This sequence was found in a man aged 45-65 years who had recovered from COVID-19. The sample was peripheral blood. This chain uses TRBV5-8 with TRBJ2-1; 8 nucleotides line up with TRBD1. CDR3 sequence reads: CASSPGTGPYNEQFF. CDR3 nucleotide sequence: TGTGCCAGCAGCCCGGGGACAGGCCCCTACAATGAGCAGTTCTTC.